One and the same sample provided the 4 T cell receptor beta chains below, sequenced in a study of blood T cell repertoires in COVID-19. TCRdb's copy holds only in-frame clones and misses some; the assay was immunoSEQ multiplex PCR. The profile shows tens of thousands of clones, around 81% of them singletons. Material: peripheral blood. The receptors shown here come from a woman aged 70-85 years with acute or convalescent COVID-19.

The V gene is TRBV4-1, the J gene TRBJ2-2; maybe TRBD1 (6 bases). This CDR3 is built from 15 residues. V lost 2 bases, J lost 3 bases, and 10 bases lay in between. Germline CDR1 and CDR2: MGHRA and YSYEKL. The DNA of the CDR3 is TGCGCCAGCAGCCAATACAGGGTGGACACCGGGGAGCTGTTTTTT. Its translation: CASSQYRVDTGELFF.

This clone has more than one count but fewer than ten. The chain is built from TRBV27 and TRBJ2-3; 12 positions match TRBD1. The V gene end was trimmed by 5 bases and the J gene end by 1 base; junction bases not matched to a gene: 10. The germline V gene has CDR1 MNHEY and CDR2 SMNVEV (reference sequence). The CDR3 runs to 18 residues. CDR3 coding DNA: TGTGCCAGCAGTATCCTATTATGGGACAGGGGGCGCACAGATACGCAGTATTTT. Amino acids: CASSILLWDRGRTDTQYF.

V is TRBV10-3 and J is TRBJ1-5, with a possible D match to TRBD1 (5 bases). V lost 10 bases and J 4 bases, leaving 17 bases between the germline ends. The CDR3 is 14 residues long. Germline-derived CDR1 and CDR2 are ENHRY and SYGVKD. CDR3 coding DNA: TGTGCCACCAGCCGTGGGGGGGGTAATCAGCCCCAGCATTTT. This encodes CATSRGGGNQPQHF.

V gene TRBV9 combines with J gene TRBJ1-1; D possibly corresponds to TRBD1 (5 bases). CDR1 and CDR2 from the germline V gene are SGDLS and YYNGEE. The CDR3 spans 14 residues. Between the trimmed V and J ends, which lost 0 bases and 7 bases, there was a span of 13 bases. CDR3 nucleotide sequence: TGTGCCAGCAGCGTAGGGTGGGGGGACGGTGAAGCTTTCTTT. Translation gives CASSVGWGDGEAFF.